These 27 T cell receptor beta chains originate from one sample sequenced in a study of T cell responses to AZD1222 COVID-19 vaccine. Method: immunoSEQ multiplex PCR; TCRdb's copy keeps in-frame clones and lacks some. The table has 54,000 or so clones, about 85% seen once. The source was peripheral blood, collected on day 0 of AZD1222 vaccination. These receptors came from an adult in good health.

The chain combines TRBV6-6 with TRBJ1-4, with TRBD1 as a possible D gene (5 bases). Germline V CDR1 and CDR2: MNHNY, SVGAGI (reference sequence). The germline V and J ends were trimmed by 8 bases and 5 bases, with 15 bases remaining between them. This CDR3 comprises 14 residues. CDR3 sequence: CASVYTGLNEKLFF. In DNA form, the CDR3 reads TGTGCCAGCGTCTATACAGGATTGAATGAAAAACTGTTTTTT.

The chain is built from TRBV28 and TRBJ1-2, with 7 positions matching TRBD1. With V trimmed by 4 bases and J by 8 bases, 10 bases remained unmatched. The CDR3 length is 14 residues. Germline V CDR1 and CDR2: MDHEN, SYDVKM. The CDR3 DNA follows: TGTGCCAGCAGTTCAGGGACAGTCGCGGGAGGCTACACCTTC. Translating it yields CASSSGTVAGGYTF.

CDR3 bases: TGTGCCAGCAGCCAAGATTTGACAGGGGGCGAGCAGTACTTC. Translation: CASSQDLTGGEQYF. The chain couples TRBV3-1 (or the pseudogene TRBV3-2) to TRBJ2-7, with 9 bases matching TRBD1. Germline loops: CDR1 LGHDT, CDR2 YNNKEL (reference sequence). This CDR3 spans 14 amino acids. Trimming took 0 bases from V and 6 from J; bases not matched to a gene: 3.

The rearrangement joins TRBV7-9 to TRBJ1-3, with 9 bases identical to TRBD1. V was clipped by 5 bases and J by 4 bases; unmatched bases: 12. The V gene's germline CDR1 is SEHNR and CDR2 FQNEAQ (reference sequence). This CDR3 spans 17 amino acids. In DNA form, the CDR3 reads TGTGCCAGCAGCCCAGGCGACCGGACAGGGGTCGGAAACACCATATATTTT. As protein: CASSPGDRTGVGNTIYF.

This clone appeared a single time. The chain links TRBV25-1 to TRBJ2-7, with D perhaps matching TRBD1 (6 bases). Germline lookup yields CDR1 MGHDK and CDR2 SYGVNS. The CDR3 is made up of 13 amino acids. V was shortened by 3 bases and J by 6 bases, with 12 bases between the two germline ends. CDR3 sequence: CASSDQGMGEQYF. CDR3 in DNA: TGTGCCAGCAGTGACCAGGGGATGGGCGAGCAGTACTTC.

The V gene is TRBV2, the J gene TRBJ2-1; 11 bases map to TRBD1. Germline V gives CDR1 SNHLY, CDR2 FYNNEI. After removal of 6 bases from V and 7 bases from J, the junction contained 11 bases not matched to a gene. The CDR3 has 16 amino acids. The CDR3 is CASRVSRDRGRNEQFF. In DNA form, the CDR3 reads TGTGCCAGCAGAGTTAGCCGGGACAGGGGGAGGAATGAGCAGTTCTTC.

CDR3 nucleotide sequence: TGCGCCAGCAGCCAAAACAGGGGTGAGACAGATACGCAGTATTTT. This translates into CASSQNRGETDTQYF. The V call is TRBV4-1, the J call TRBJ2-3; the match to TRBD1 covers 7 bases. The CDR3 sequence is 15 residues long. Per the germline V gene, CDR1 is MGHRA and CDR2 is YSYEKL. V shed 2 bases, J shed 3 bases, and the junction held 5 bases outside the gene matches.

This clone was detected only a few times. This CDR3 is CASSIGGGRDIQYF. CDR3 nucleotide sequence: TGTGCCAGTAGTATAGGAGGGGGTCGGGACATTCAGTACTTC. V is TRBV19 and J is TRBJ2-4; D may be TRBD1 (6 bases). V was trimmed by 1 base and J by 8 bases, leaving 12 bases between them. CDR1 and CDR2 (germline): LNHDA, SQIVND (reference sequence). CDR3 length: 14 amino acids.

The count of this clone is one. The V gene is TRBV29-1, the J gene TRBJ2-1; D remains ambiguous. Germline loops: CDR1 SQVTM, CDR2 ANQGSEA. V lost 3 bases and J lost 1, with 16 bases in between. The CDR3 totals 16 residues. DNA for the CDR3: TGCAGCGTTGAGGGGTTTTTTGGTTCGTCCTACAATGAGCAGTTCTTC. This sequence encodes CSVEGFFGSSYNEQFF.

The gene calls are TRBV5-4 and TRBJ1-6; D is uncertain. The CDR3 has 13 residues. The germline CDR1 and CDR2 sequences are SGHNT and YYREEE (reference sequence). Trimming shortened V by 6 bases and J by 13 bases, and 17 bases separated the two germline ends. The CDR3 DNA follows: TGTGCCAGCAAAAAGGAATTCCGGGATCCCCTCCACTTT. This sequence encodes CASKKEFRDPLHF. Complete variable domain (other parts from reference TRBV5-4 and TRBJ1-6): ETGVTQSPTHLIKTRGQQVTLRCSSQSGHNTVSWYQQALGQGPQFIFQYYREEENGRGNFPPRFSGLQFPNYSSELNVNALELDDSALYLCASKKEFRDPLHFGNGTRLTVT.

This clone was seen once. The CDR3 loop is CASSPTRLDGAFF. CDR3 bases: TGTGCCAGCAGTCCGACACGGTTGGATGGAGCTTTCTTT. The chain combines TRBV7-9 with TRBJ1-1; D uncertain. CDR3 length equals 13 residues. V was shortened by 6 bases and J by 10 bases, with 18 bases between the two germline ends. In germline, CDR1 is SEHNR, CDR2 FQNEAQ (reference sequence).

The CDR3 sequence: CASSLRMGGSSYNEQFF. Here the CDR3 DNA reads TGTGCCAGCAGTTTACGAATGGGCGGAAGCTCCTACAATGAGCAGTTCTTC. The rearrangement uses TRBV27 and TRBJ2-1; no clear D gene. Germline V lookup: CDR1 MNHEY, CDR2 SMNVEV (reference sequence). The CDR3 is 17 amino acids. Trimming took off 2 bases at V and 0 bases at J, with 14 bases between the two ends.

This chain joins TRBV5-4 and TRBJ1-3; D call uncertain. V was clipped by 4 bases and J by 0 bases, with 8 bases between them. This CDR3 contains 14 residues. Germline V CDR1 and CDR2: SGHNT, YYREEE (reference sequence). In DNA form, the CDR3 reads TGTGCCAGCAGCACAGACCTCTCTGGAAACACCATATATTTT. Amino acids: CASSTDLSGNTIYF.

V usage is TRBV7-2 and J usage is TRBJ2-7; D not certain. Germline V gives CDR1 SGHTA, CDR2 FQGNSA. The CDR3 length is 14 residues. Trimming took 5 bases from V and 2 from J, leaving 13 bases between them. The CDR3: CASSGLRFPYEQYF. The CDR3 nucleotides are TGTGCCAGCAGCGGTCTACGCTTCCCCTACGAGCAGTACTTC.

This rearrangement joins TRBV10-3 to TRBJ1-5; D ambiguous. The CDR3 runs to 12 residues. Germline values: CDR1 ENHRY, CDR2 SYGVKD. V shed 6 bases and J shed 1 base, with 4 bases lying between them. The CDR3 spells CAIRDSNQPQHF. The CDR3 coding sequence is TGTGCCATCAGGGACAGCAATCAGCCCCAGCATTTT.

The chain joins TRBV18 to TRBJ2-1; maybe TRBD2 (5 bases). The CDR3 has 15 residues. Trimming stripped 3 bases from V and 4 bases from J, with 13 bases between. Germline V gives CDR1 KGHSH, CDR2 LQKENI. This CDR3 is CASSPQATRYNEQFF. CDR3 nucleotide sequence: TGTGCCAGCTCACCCCAGGCCACTAGGTACAATGAGCAGTTCTTC.

The chain is built from TRBV10-3 and TRBJ2-2; the D gene is possibly TRBD1 (5 bases). This CDR3 contains 14 residues. The germline V and J ends were trimmed by 6 bases and 1 base, with 9 bases remaining between them. Germline CDR1 reads ENHRY; CDR2 reads SYGVKD. This CDR3 reads CAISDRKNTGELFF. In nucleotides, the CDR3 is TGTGCCATCAGCGACAGAAAGAACACCGGGGAGCTGTTTTTT.

The chain has TRBV5-6 and TRBJ1-5; maybe TRBD1 (5 bases). Germline V lookup: CDR1 SGHDT, CDR2 YYEEEE. V lost 1 base, J lost 0 bases, and 8 bases lay in between. The CDR3 contains 15 residues. The CDR3 region has the DNA TGTGCCAGCAGCTTGCGGACAAGTAGCAATCAGCCCCAGCATTTT. It specifies CASSLRTSSNQPQHF.

This chain joins TRBV5-1 and TRBJ1-1; 8 nucleotides line up with TRBD1. The CDR3 length is 14 residues. CDR1 is SGHRS, CDR2 YFSETQ, per germline. V lost 0 bases, J lost 4 bases, and 2 bases stayed unmatched. The CDR3 here is CASSLAGGGTEAFF. For the CDR3, the DNA is TGCGCCAGCAGCTTGGCAGGGGGCGGCACTGAAGCTTTCTTT.

The rearrangement uses TRBV7-9 and TRBJ2-7, with a possible D match to TRBD1 (6 bases). CDR3 size: 14 residues. V was pared by 5 bases and J by 0 bases, with 11 bases between. CDR1 and CDR2 from the germline V gene are SEHNR and FQNEAQ (reference sequence). The CDR3 is CASSTRQDSYEQYF. The DNA for the CDR3 is TGTGCCAGCAGCACCCGACAGGACTCCTACGAGCAGTACTTC. Filled out from reference TRBV7-9 and TRBJ2-7, the complete variable domain reads DTGVSQNPRHKITKRGQNVTFRCDPISEHNRLYWYRQTLGQGPEFLTYFQNEAQLEKSRLLSDRFSAERPKGSFSTLEIQRTEQGDSAMYLCASSTRQDSYEQYFGPGTRLTVT.

The chain links TRBV4-3 to TRBJ2-1, with 10 bases lining up with TRBD2. Trimming took 4 bases from V and 8 from J; bases not matched to a gene: 14. The germline V gene has CDR1 LGHNA and CDR2 YSLEER. The CDR3 covers 17 residues. The CDR3 bases are TGCGCCAGCAGCCTCGAGCGGAGCGGGGGGGCCGGTGATGAGCAGTTCTTC. This codes for CASSLERSGGAGDEQFF.

The chain has TRBV18 and TRBJ1-2, with unresolved D. The V gene's germline CDR1 is KGHSH and CDR2 LQKENI. The CDR3 has 15 residues. With 6 bases removed from V and 8 bases from J, the gap between germline ends came to 22 bases. The CDR3 DNA is TGTGCCAGCTCGCCCACCACCGAAGGAAGGTACGGCTACACCTTC. This codes for CASSPTTEGRYGYTF.

V usage is TRBV3-1 (or the pseudogene TRBV3-2) and J usage is TRBJ1-2, with D unclear. V shed 1 base and J shed 0 bases, with 6 bases lying between them. This CDR3 has 14 residues. CDR1 and CDR2 (germline): LGHDT, YNNKEL (reference sequence). Here the CDR3 DNA reads TGTGCCAGCAGCCAAGTCCTAGCTAACTATGGCTACACCTTC. Translating it yields CASSQVLANYGYTF.

DNA of the CDR3: TGCGCCAGCAGTGAGTTCCTCGGACAGGACTATGGCTACACCTTC. This sequence encodes CASSEFLGQDYGYTF. The chain employs TRBV10-2 and TRBJ1-2; 7 nucleotides match TRBD1. The V and J ends lost 1 base and 3 bases, in that order; junction bases with no gene match: 5. This CDR3 contains 15 residues. CDR1 and CDR2 (germline): WSHSY, SAAADI.

This chain joins TRBV7-9 and TRBJ1-1; the match to TRBD1 covers 7 bases. Germline assignment: CDR1 SEHNR and CDR2 FQNEAQ (reference sequence). The J segment lost 1 base and the V segment lost 3 bases, leaving 2 bases of the junction unmatched. This CDR3 region has 14 residues. The CDR3 DNA reads TGTGCCAGCAGCTTCCAGGGGGGGAACACTGAAGCTTTCTTT. Protein: CASSFQGGNTEAFF.

The V call is TRBV29-1, the J call TRBJ1-2, with D hard to call. Per the germline V gene, CDR1 is SQVTM and CDR2 is ANQGSEA. CDR3 length: 12 amino acids. The V end lost 5 bases, the J end lost 4 bases, and 11 bases lay between the germline ends. CDR3 coding DNA: TGCAGCGTTCATAGGGCTGGCTATGGCTACACCTTC. Translating gives CSVHRAGYGYTF.

The rearrangement uses TRBV4-2 and TRBJ1-6; D may be TRBD1 (5 bases). This CDR3 is 15 amino acids long. The germline V gene has CDR1 LGHNA and CDR2 YNFKEQ. Trimming removed 0 bases at V and 8 bases at J, with 11 bases between. CDR3 coding DNA: TGTGCCAGCAGCCAAGATGGGAAAGGGGATTCACCCCTCCACTTT. This gives the protein CASSQDGKGDSPLHF.